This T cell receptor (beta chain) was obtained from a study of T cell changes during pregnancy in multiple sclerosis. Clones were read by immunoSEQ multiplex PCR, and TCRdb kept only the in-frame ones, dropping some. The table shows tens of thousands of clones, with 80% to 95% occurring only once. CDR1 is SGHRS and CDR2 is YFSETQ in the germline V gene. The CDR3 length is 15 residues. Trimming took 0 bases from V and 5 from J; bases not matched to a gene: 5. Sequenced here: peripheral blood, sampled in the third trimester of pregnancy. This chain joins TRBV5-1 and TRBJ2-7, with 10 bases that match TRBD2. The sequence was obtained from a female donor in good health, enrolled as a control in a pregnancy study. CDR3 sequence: CASSLESGRAHEQYF. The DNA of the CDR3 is TGCGCCAGCAGCTTGGAAAGCGGGAGGGCCCACGAGCAGTACTTC.